A selection of T cell receptor beta chains follows, all from one sample in a study of vaccination effects on CD4 cells after COVID-19. These receptors' antigens are unknown. The assay was immunoSEQ multiplex PCR, and TCRdb's table has in-frame clones only and misses some. The profile shows about 64,000 clones, around 82% of them singletons. The sample was CD4+ T cells from PBMCs cultured with HCoV-OC43 spike peptides, taken after COVID-19 vaccination. These receptors originate from a human donor who received a COVID-19 vaccine. CDR3s include the opening cysteine and the closing phenylalanine or tryptophan. The order of the fields is V gene, D gene, J gene, CDR3 length, CDR3 protein. D genes are given only for firm matches.

v_call: TRBV20-1; d_call: NA; j_call: TRBJ1-4; cdr3_length: 17; cdr3_aa: CSASRRGQRISNEKLFF
v_call: TRBV6-2/TRBV6-3; d_call: NA; j_call: TRBJ2-5; cdr3_length: 13; cdr3_aa: CASSYQDKETQYF
v_call: TRBV7-8; d_call: NA; j_call: TRBJ1-5; cdr3_length: 14; cdr3_aa: CASSLGHSTQPQHF
v_call: TRBV28; d_call: TRBD1; j_call: TRBJ1-2; cdr3_length: 13; cdr3_aa: CASTISRDRGYTF
v_call: TRBV30; d_call: NA; j_call: TRBJ1-1; cdr3_length: 17; cdr3_aa: CAWSATTHARGGTEAFF
v_call: TRBV5-4; d_call: NA; j_call: TRBJ1-2; cdr3_length: 15; cdr3_aa: CASSLGPGVLYGYTF
v_call: TRBV5-5; d_call: NA; j_call: TRBJ1-1; cdr3_length: 16; cdr3_aa: CASSLGTGRMNTEAFF
v_call: TRBV19; d_call: NA; j_call: TRBJ1-2; cdr3_length: 16; cdr3_aa: CASSKGRDGFSGGYTF
v_call: TRBV19; d_call: NA; j_call: TRBJ1-5; cdr3_length: 14; cdr3_aa: CASSIPSINQPQHF
v_call: TRBV19; d_call: NA; j_call: TRBJ2-2; cdr3_length: 15; cdr3_aa: CASSIVGGNTGELFF
v_call: TRBV11-2; d_call: NA; j_call: TRBJ2-1; cdr3_length: 14; cdr3_aa: CASSPTPSVNEQFF
v_call: TRBV5-1; d_call: TRBD2; j_call: TRBJ2-4; cdr3_length: 15; cdr3_aa: CASSLTAGGTDIQYF
v_call: TRBV18; d_call: NA; j_call: TRBJ2-3; cdr3_length: 14; cdr3_aa: CASSLDSAPYTQYF
v_call: TRBV6-5; d_call: NA; j_call: TRBJ2-1; cdr3_length: 12; cdr3_aa: CASSLGVGGQFF
v_call: TRBV6-5; d_call: NA; j_call: TRBJ2-1; cdr3_length: 15; cdr3_aa: CASIQGGAGSNEQFF
v_call: TRBV6-5; d_call: NA; j_call: TRBJ1-1; cdr3_length: 14; cdr3_aa: CASSRDTVNTEAFF
v_call: TRBV7-9; d_call: TRBD1; j_call: TRBJ2-3; cdr3_length: 15; cdr3_aa: CASSPGTGILGTQYF
v_call: TRBV29-1; d_call: TRBD1; j_call: TRBJ1-2; cdr3_length: 11; cdr3_aa: CSVVQGGGYTF
v_call: TRBV6-6; d_call: TRBD1; j_call: TRBJ2-6; cdr3_length: 18; cdr3_aa: CASSPGDRVLPGANVLTF
v_call: TRBV9; d_call: NA; j_call: TRBJ1-1; cdr3_length: 14; cdr3_aa: CASSPGGSDTEAFF
v_call: TRBV6-5; d_call: TRBD1; j_call: TRBJ1-2; cdr3_length: 11; cdr3_aa: CASSYRGGYTF
v_call: TRBV18; d_call: NA; j_call: TRBJ1-6; cdr3_length: 17; cdr3_aa: CASSLRLTVGNNSPLHF
v_call: TRBV7-8; d_call: NA; j_call: TRBJ2-6; cdr3_length: 16; cdr3_aa: CASSLVFSSGANVLTF
v_call: TRBV20-1; d_call: NA; j_call: TRBJ1-6; cdr3_length: 10; cdr3_aa: CSATPTPLHF
v_call: TRBV7-3; d_call: NA; j_call: TRBJ1-1; cdr3_length: 13; cdr3_aa: CASSLSRETEAFF
v_call: TRBV18; d_call: NA; j_call: TRBJ1-1; cdr3_length: 13; cdr3_aa: CASSTSGEAEAFF
v_call: TRBV6-5; d_call: NA; j_call: TRBJ2-3; cdr3_length: 15; cdr3_aa: CASPYGGPPTDTQYF
v_call: TRBV30; d_call: NA; j_call: TRBJ1-2; cdr3_length: 13; cdr3_aa: CAWGGLLNYGYTF
v_call: TRBV19; d_call: NA; j_call: TRBJ1-5; cdr3_length: 18; cdr3_aa: CASSPRALGTYSNQPQHF